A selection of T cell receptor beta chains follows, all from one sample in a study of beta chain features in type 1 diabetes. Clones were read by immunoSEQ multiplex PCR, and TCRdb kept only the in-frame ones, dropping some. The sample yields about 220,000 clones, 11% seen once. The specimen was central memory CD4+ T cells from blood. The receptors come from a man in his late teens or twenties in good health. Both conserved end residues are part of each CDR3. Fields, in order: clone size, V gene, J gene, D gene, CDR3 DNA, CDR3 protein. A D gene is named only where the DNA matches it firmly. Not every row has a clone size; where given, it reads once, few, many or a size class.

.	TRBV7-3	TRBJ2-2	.	TGTGCCAGCAGCTTAGCTCAATTTAACACCGGGGAGCTGTTTTTT	CASSLAQFNTGELFF
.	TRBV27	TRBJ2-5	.	TGTGCCAGCAGTCCCGGACAGTTTGGAGAGACCCAGTACTTC	CASSPGQFGETQYF
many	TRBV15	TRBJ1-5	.	TGTGCCACCAGCAGTGCGGTGGACGAGGATCAGCCCCAGCATTTT	CATSSAVDEDQPQHF
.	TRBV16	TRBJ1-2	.	TGTGCCAGCAGCCCGGACACAAACTATGGCTACACCTTC	CASSPDTNYGYTF
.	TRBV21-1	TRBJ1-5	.	TGTGCCAGCAGCAAAGGGAGGGGAAATCAGCCCCAGCATTTT	CASSKGRGNQPQHF
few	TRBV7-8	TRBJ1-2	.	TGTGCCAGCAGCTTAAAGGGATTCGATGGCTACACCTTC	CASSLKGFDGYTF
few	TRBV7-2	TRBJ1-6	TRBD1	TGTGCCAGCAGCCGGGACAGGGCGAATAATTCACCCCTCCACTTT	CASSRDRANNSPLHF
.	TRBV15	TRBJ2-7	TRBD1	TGTGCCACCAGCAGAGATCGGACAGGGGTAGGCGAGCAGTACTTC	CATSRDRTGVGEQYF
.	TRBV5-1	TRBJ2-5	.	TGCGCCAGCGGTGCGGGCGCAGGTTCGGGAGAGACCCAGTACTTC	CASGAGAGSGETQYF
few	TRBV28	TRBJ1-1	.	TGTGCCAGCAGTCCCTCAGGGGAACCCACTGAAGCTTTCTTT	CASSPSGEPTEAFF
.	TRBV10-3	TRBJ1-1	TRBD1	TGTGCCATCAGTGAGTTCGGGGAGGGGGCTCTGTCGTCGGACACTGAAGCTTTCTTT	CAISEFGEGALSSDTEAFF
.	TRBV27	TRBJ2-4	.	TGTGCCAGCAGTTCCGGGGACCGGCTAGCCAAAAACATTCAGTACTTC	CASSSGDRLAKNIQYF
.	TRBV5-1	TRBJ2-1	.	TGCGCCAGCAGCATCAACACAGGGGAGGATGAGCAGTTCTTC	CASSINTGEDEQFF
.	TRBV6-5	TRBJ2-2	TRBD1	TGTGCCAGCAGACCCGGGACAGGGGTCACCGGGGAGCTGTTTTTT	CASRPGTGVTGELFF
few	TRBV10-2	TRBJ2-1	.	TGCGCCAGCTCGGGTTACAATGAGCAGTTCTTC	CASSGYNEQFF
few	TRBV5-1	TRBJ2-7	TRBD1	TGCGCCAGCAGCCCGGACAGGGTGGAGGAGCAGTACTTC	CASSPDRVEEQYF
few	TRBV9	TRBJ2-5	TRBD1	TGTGCCAGCAGCCCTGGGGCAGGGGGCCTGGAGACCCAGTACTTC	CASSPGAGGLETQYF
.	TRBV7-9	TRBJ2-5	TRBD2	TGTGCCAGCAGACTAAGCGGGAGGAACCAAGAGACCCAGTACTTC	CASRLSGRNQETQYF
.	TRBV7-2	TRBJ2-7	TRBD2	TGTGCCAGCAGCTCCTGGACTAGCGGGAGCTACGAGCAGTACTTC	CASSSWTSGSYEQYF
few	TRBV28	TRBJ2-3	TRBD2	TGTGCCGTTCTAGCGGCAGACTTCTCTAGCACAGATACGCAGTATTTT	CAVLAADFSSTDTQYF
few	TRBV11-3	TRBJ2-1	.	TGTGCCAGCAGCGTGGCCAGGGCGTCCTACAATGAGCAGTTCTTC	CASSVARASYNEQFF
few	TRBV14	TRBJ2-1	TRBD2	TGTGCCAGCAGCCCCCGGGGCGGGAGGAGGGTGGGGCACTCCTACAATGAGCAGTTCTTC	CASSPRGGRRVGHSYNEQFF
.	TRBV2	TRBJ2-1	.	TGTGCCAGCAGGGACGACTGGGATAATGAGCAGTTCTTC	CASRDDWDNEQFF
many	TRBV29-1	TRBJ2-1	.	TGCAGCGTTGAAGAGTTGGGGTTCTTC	CSVEELGFF
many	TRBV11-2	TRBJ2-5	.	TGTGCCAGCAGCGTGGGACTGAACCAAGAGACCCAGTACTTC	CASSVGLNQETQYF
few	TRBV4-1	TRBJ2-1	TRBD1	TGCGCCAGCAGCCAGCCCCGGGACAGGGATTTCAATGAGCAGTTCTTC	CASSQPRDRDFNEQFF
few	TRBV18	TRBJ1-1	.	TGTGCCAGCTCACCACCGCGTGGGGGAGCTTTCTTT	CASSPPRGGAFF
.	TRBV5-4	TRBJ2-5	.	TGTGCCAGCAGCCGAAGGCAGGGGCCTAAAGAGACCCAGTACTTC	CASSRRQGPKETQYF
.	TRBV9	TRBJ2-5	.	TGTGCCAGCAGCGTAGGGGGAGGTGGACCCATAGAGACCCAGTACTTC	CASSVGGGGPIETQYF
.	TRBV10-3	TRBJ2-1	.	TGTGCCATCAGTGAGCACGGCGATGAGCAGTTCTTC	CAISEHGDEQFF
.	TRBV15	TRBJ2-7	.	TGTGCCACCAGCCCCTCTTCCCGACGGGGCTACGAGCAGTACTTC	CATSPSSRRGYEQYF
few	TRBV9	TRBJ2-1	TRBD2	TGTGCCAGCAGCGCATCGGGACTAGCGTTATACAATGAGCAGTTCTTC	CASSASGLALYNEQFF
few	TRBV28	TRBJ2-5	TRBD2	TGTGCCACCAATTTAGCGGGAGCGGGGACCCAGTACTTC	CATNLAGAGTQYF
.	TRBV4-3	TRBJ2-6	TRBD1	TGCGCCAGCAGCCACCGACAGGGAACAGGGGCCAACGTCCTGACTTTC	CASSHRQGTGANVLTF
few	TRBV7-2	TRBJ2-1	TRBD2	TGTGCCAGCAGCTTAGGCCCCAGGGCAGCGGGGGGATACAATGAGCAGTTCTTC	CASSLGPRAAGGYNEQFF
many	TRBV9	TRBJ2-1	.	TGTGCCAGCAGCGTAAGCAGGAGCCCCTACAATGAGCAGTTCTTC	CASSVSRSPYNEQFF
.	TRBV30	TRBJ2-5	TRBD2	TGTGCCTGGACTAGCGGGAGTGAGACCCAGTACTTC	CAWTSGSETQYF
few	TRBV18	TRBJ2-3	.	TGTGCCAGCTCACCCAACCGGGGAAAAGATACGCAGTATTTT	CASSPNRGKDTQYF
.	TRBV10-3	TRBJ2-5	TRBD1	TGTGCCATCAGTGAGGGACAGGGCGAGTGGGAGACCCAGTACTTC	CAISEGQGEWETQYF
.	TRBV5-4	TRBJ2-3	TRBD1	TGTGCCAGCAGCTTGCGTGGCAGGGGGTGGGATACGCAGTATTTT	CASSLRGRGWDTQYF
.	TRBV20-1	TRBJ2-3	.	TGCAGTGTTGGGTGGGTCGATACGCAGTATTTT	CSVGWVDTQYF
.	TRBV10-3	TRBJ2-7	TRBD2	TGTGCCATCAGTGAGGGGGTAGCGGGAGCGGTCGAGCAGTACTTC	CAISEGVAGAVEQYF
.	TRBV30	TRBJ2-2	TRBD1	TGTGCCTGGAGTGGGCGGGGACAGGGGATCCCCGGGGAGCTGTTTTTT	CAWSGRGQGIPGELFF
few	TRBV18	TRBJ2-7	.	TGTGCCAGCTCGGAGGCCGGGACCCACGAGCAGTACTTC	CASSEAGTHEQYF
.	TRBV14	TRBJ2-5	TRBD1	TGTGCCAGCAGCCGAGGGGGACAGATACAAGAGACCCAGTACTTC	CASSRGGQIQETQYF
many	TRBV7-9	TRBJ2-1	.	TGTGCCAGCAGCCCCCCCAGCGGTAATGAGCAGTTCTTC	CASSPPSGNEQFF
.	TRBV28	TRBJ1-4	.	TGTGCCAGCAGTTCGGAACAGGGAAGCGGCGAAAAACTGTTTTTT	CASSSEQGSGEKLFF
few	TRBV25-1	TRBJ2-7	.	TGTGCCAGCAGTGAGCCAGGGGAGGTCTACGAGCAGTACTTC	CASSEPGEVYEQYF
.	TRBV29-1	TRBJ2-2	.	TGCAGCGTTGAACAGGGGCAAAACACCGGGGAGCTGTTTTTT	CSVEQGQNTGELFF
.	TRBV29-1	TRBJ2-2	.	TGCAGCGGATATACTGGACACGGCGGCACCGGGGAGCTGTTTTTT	CSGYTGHGGTGELFF
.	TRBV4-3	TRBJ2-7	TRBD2	TGCGCCAGCAGCCCAGCACTAGCGGAGTACTACGAGCAGTACTTC	CASSPALAEYYEQYF
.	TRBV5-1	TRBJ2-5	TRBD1	TGCGCCAGCAAACAGGGGATATTAGGAGAGACCCAGTACTTC	CASKQGILGETQYF